Reported below is one T cell receptor (beta chain). The source of the sample is a study of shared clonotypes between healthy human individuals. The V end lost 0 bases, the J end lost 0 bases, and 6 bases lay between the germline ends. Per the germline V gene, CDR1 is SGHRS and CDR2 is YFSETQ. The CDR3 totals 15 residues. The repertoire was sequenced with immunoSEQ multiplex PCR; TCRdb's copy has only in-frame clones and lacks some. The sample shows 2 million to 2.5 million clones, under 95% of them seen only once. A split of CD4+ cells into CD45RA+ naive and CD45RA-negative memory subsets was performed.

The chain carries TRBV5-1 and TRBJ2-2, with D possibly TRBD2 on 5 matching bases. Material for sequencing was naive CD4+ T cells from PBMCs. Sample subset: CD45RA+ positively selected. The TCR comes from a man younger than 30 in good health. Some clones in this sample may be carry-over from other donors' samples. The CDR3 nucleotides are TGCGCCAGCAGCTTGGCAGCGGCGAACACCGGGGAGCTGTTTTTT. Its translation: CASSLAAANTGELFF.